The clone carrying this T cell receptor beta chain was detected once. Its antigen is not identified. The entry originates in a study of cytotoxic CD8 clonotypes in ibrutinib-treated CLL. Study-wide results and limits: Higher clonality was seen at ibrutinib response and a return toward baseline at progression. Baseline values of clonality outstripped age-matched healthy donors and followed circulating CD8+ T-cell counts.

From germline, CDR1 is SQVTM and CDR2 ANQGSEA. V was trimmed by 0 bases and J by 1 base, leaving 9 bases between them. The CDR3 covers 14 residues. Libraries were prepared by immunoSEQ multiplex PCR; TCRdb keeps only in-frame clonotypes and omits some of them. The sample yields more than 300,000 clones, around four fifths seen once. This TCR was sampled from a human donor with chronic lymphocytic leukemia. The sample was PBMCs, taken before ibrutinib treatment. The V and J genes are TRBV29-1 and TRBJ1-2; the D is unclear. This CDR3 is CSVEDRTINYGYTF. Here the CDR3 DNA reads TGCAGCGTTGAAGACCGGACTATTAACTATGGCTACACCTTC.